The 23 T cell receptor beta chains presented below share a single source sample, sequenced in a study of long-term antiretroviral therapy in people with HIV. An immunoSEQ assay, version v3.0, was performed at survey level. Clones were read by immunoSEQ multiplex PCR, and TCRdb kept only the in-frame ones, dropping some. The sample records about 40,000 clones, more than 75% being singletons. Sequencing was performed on unsorted PBMCs, taken 0.1 years before starting antiretroviral therapy. The receptors here all came from a woman in her 50s with HIV.

This rearrangement joins TRBV9 to TRBJ2-5; D is perhaps TRBD1 or TRBD2 (5 bases each). CDR1 and CDR2 from the germline V gene are SGDLS and YYNGEE. V lost 4 bases and J 4 bases, leaving 20 bases between the germline ends. CDR3 length: 16 residues. CDR3 in DNA: TGTGCCAGCAGCTACCGGCCGGGACGAGAGGGAGAGACCCAGTACTTC. Its translation is CASSYRPGREGETQYF.

V usage is TRBV30 and J usage is TRBJ1-2; no reliable D call. Germline CDR1 is GTSNPN and CDR2 is SVGIG (reference sequence). Deletions cut 4 bases from V and 2 bases from J, with 8 bases between. The CDR3 length is 12 residues. The CDR3 region has the DNA TGTGCCTGGACGGTAGGGAACTATGGCTACACCTTC. Its translation: CAWTVGNYGYTF.

The chain employs TRBV29-1 and TRBJ1-1, with D tentatively TRBD1 (6 bases). This CDR3 is 14 amino acids long. The germline V gene has CDR1 SQVTM and CDR2 ANQGSEA. V was trimmed by 7 bases and J by 4 bases, leaving 19 bases between them. The CDR3 is CSAEKGRGLTEAFF. CDR3 nucleotides: TGCAGCGCAGAAAAGGGGCGGGGGCTCACTGAAGCTTTCTTT.

This chain links TRBV7-2 with TRBJ1-6; 7 positions agree with TRBD1. Losses at the gene ends were 5 bases for V and 5 bases for J; bases not matched to a gene: 3. Germline CDR1 and CDR2: SGHTA and FQGNSA. The CDR3 is 14 amino acids. The CDR3 sequence is CASSVTGDNSPLHF. For the CDR3, the DNA is TGTGCCAGCAGCGTCACAGGGGATAATTCACCCCTCCACTTT.

This chain connects TRBV7-2 to TRBJ1-2; 11 positions match TRBD1. In germline, CDR1 is SGHTA, CDR2 FQGNSA. The CDR3 sequence is 16 residues long. The V segment lost 5 bases and the J segment 3 bases; nucleotides outside the gene matches: 8. The CDR3 DNA follows: TGTGCCAGCAGCCTATCCGGACAGGGGGCTGACTATGGCTACACCTTC. Translating it yields CASSLSGQGADYGYTF.

The V call is TRBV6-5, the J call TRBJ2-5, with 8 bases matching TRBD2. From germline, CDR1 is MNHEY and CDR2 SVGAGI. This CDR3 has 15 residues. The ends lost 5 bases at V and 3 bases at J; junction bases unmatched: 8. The CDR3 DNA is TGTGCCAGCAGTAAGCTTAGCGGGGCGAAAGAGACCCAGTACTTC. This encodes CASSKLSGAKETQYF.

The chain joins TRBV14 to TRBJ1-1; D uncertain. Germline CDR1 reads SGHDN; CDR2 reads FVKESK. Trimming removed 4 bases from V and 3 bases from J, with 12 bases in between. The CDR3 loop spans 14 amino acids. Here the CDR3 reads CASSLLAGYTEAFF. In DNA form, the CDR3 reads TGTGCCAGCAGCCTTCTAGCGGGCTACACTGAAGCTTTCTTT. Variable domain in full (rest from reference TRBV14 and TRBJ1-1): EAGVTQFPSHSVIEKGQTVTLRCDPISGHDNLYWYRRVMGKEIKFLLHFVKESKQDESGMPNNRFLAERTGGTYSTLKVQPAELEDSGVYFCASSLLAGYTEAFFGQGTRLTVV.

This chain uses TRBV25-1 with TRBJ2-2; D tentatively fits TRBD1 or TRBD2 (6 bases each). The CDR3 has 16 residues. CDR1 and CDR2 from the germline V gene are MGHDK and SYGVNS. The V end was cut by 3 bases, the J end by 1 base, with 12 bases between. The DNA for the CDR3 is TGTGCCAGCAGTGAGCGGAGGGGGGAGAACACCGGGGAGCTGTTTTTT. Its translation is CASSERRGENTGELFF.

The V and J genes are TRBV25-1 and TRBJ1-6, with a weak D call TRBD1 (5 bases). Germline CDR1 is MGHDK and CDR2 is SYGVNS. Trimming removed 7 bases from V and 7 bases from J, with 20 bases in between. This CDR3 has 16 residues. This CDR3 reads CASNVDGTAKNSPLHF. The CDR3 DNA is TGTGCCAGCAATGTGGACGGGACGGCTAAAAATTCACCCCTCCACTTT.

This clone was seen just once. This chain joins TRBV4-3 and TRBJ2-7; D not resolved. There are 13 residues in the CDR3. CDR1 is LGHNA, CDR2 YSLEER, per germline. Deletions cut 3 bases from V and 10 bases from J, with 16 bases between. CDR3 DNA sequence: TGCGCCAGCAGCCAGGAGCCAAGGGCAGCTCAGTACTTC. Its protein product is CASSQEPRAAQYF.

The chain joins TRBV19 to TRBJ2-3; D unclear. The CDR3 totals 14 residues. The V end lost 7 bases, the J end lost 11 bases, and 22 bases lay between the germline ends. Germline lookup yields CDR1 LNHDA and CDR2 SQIVND (reference sequence). Written as DNA, the CDR3 is TGTGCCAGTAAGGTCCGGCTAGAGAATAAGTGGCAGTATTTT. Amino acids: CASKVRLENKWQYF. Together with reference TRBV19 and TRBJ2-3, the CDR3 gives the full variable domain: DGGITQSPKYLFRKEGQNVTLSCEQNLNHDAMYWYRQDPGQGLRLIYYSQIVNDFQKGDIAEGYSVSREKKESFPLTVTSAQKNPTAFYLCASKVRLENKWQYFGPGTRLTVL.

This rearrangement joins TRBV9 to TRBJ2-5; TRBD2 is a possible D gene (5 bases). This CDR3 has 15 amino acids. CDR1 SGDLS and CDR2 YYNGEE come from the germline V gene. The V end was cut by 4 bases, the J end by 5 bases, with 18 bases between. The CDR3 bases are TGTGCCAGCAGCTGGAACGGGGAGAGTATCGAGACCCAGTACTTC. Translating gives CASSWNGESIETQYF.

This chain links TRBV5-5 with TRBJ1-5, with a tentative D call TRBD1 (6 bases). The CDR3 contains 17 residues. Germline assignment: CDR1 SGHKS and CDR2 YYEKEE (reference sequence). V shed 2 bases and J shed 2 bases, with 17 bases lying between them. This CDR3 is CASSFSYRVDGNQPQHF. The CDR3 coding sequence is TGTGCCAGCAGCTTTTCATACAGGGTGGACGGCAATCAGCCCCAGCATTTT.

This sequence joins TRBV5-3 and TRBJ2-5; D uncertain. TRBV5-3 is treated as an ORF (open reading frame) with a function not yet certain. Trimming took off 4 bases at V and 3 bases at J, with 16 bases between the two ends. The CDR3 length is 15 residues. The CDR3 coding sequence is TGTGCCAGAAGCCCCCCGGGCAATGGGAAAGAGACCCAGTACTTC. Translating it yields CARSPPGNGKETQYF.

This chain joins TRBV9 and TRBJ1-2; possible D gene TRBD1, 5 bases. The CDR3 loop spans 18 amino acids. In germline, CDR1 is SGDLS, CDR2 YYNGEE. With 3 bases removed from V and 8 bases from J, the gap between germline ends came to 29 bases. The CDR3 nucleotides read TGTGCCAGCAGCGCATATCGGGGATCGGGACGTAGCCCTAAGGGCTACACCTTC. Translated, it gives CASSAYRGSGRSPKGYTF.

The chain employs TRBV19 and TRBJ1-2; D remains ambiguous. The V end lost 2 bases, the J end lost 5 bases, and 6 bases lay between the germline ends. CDR3 length: 12 amino acids. The germline V gene has CDR1 LNHDA and CDR2 SQIVND (reference sequence). CDR3 nucleotide sequence: TGTGCCAGTAGTATACCAAGTTATGGCTACACCTTC. The encoded protein is CASSIPSYGYTF.

The chain links TRBV15 to TRBJ1-3, with D uncertain. V was trimmed by 0 bases and J by 0 bases, leaving 18 bases between them. CDR3 length: 19 amino acids. Germline V gene lookup returns CDR1 LNHNV and CDR2 YYDKDF (reference sequence). The CDR3 DNA reads as TGTGCCACCAGCAGAGATCTGATGTCGCGGAGGATCTCTGGAAACACCATATATTTT. Translating it yields CATSRDLMSRRISGNTIYF.

The V and J genes are TRBV6-5 and TRBJ2-1; D assignment may be TRBD1 or TRBD2 (6 bases each). V was clipped by 0 bases and J by 4 bases, with 13 bases between them. The CDR3 runs to 16 residues. Germline V gene lookup returns CDR1 MNHEY and CDR2 SVGAGI. CDR3 protein: CASSYSSGALYNEQFF. For the CDR3, the DNA is TGTGCCAGCAGTTACTCGTCGGGGGCCCTATACAATGAGCAGTTCTTC.

This chain uses TRBV7-3 with TRBJ2-5; D is unresolved. The V end lost 3 bases, the J end lost 0 bases, and 11 bases lay between the germline ends. The germline V gene encodes CDR1 SGHTA and CDR2 FQGTGA. The CDR3 has 15 amino acids. CDR3: CASSLIGSNQETQYF. The CDR3 DNA reads as TGTGCCAGCAGCTTGATAGGGTCCAACCAAGAGACCCAGTACTTC.

The chain links TRBV30 to TRBJ1-2; D call uncertain. Germline V gene sequence: CDR1 GTSNPN, CDR2 SVGIG (reference sequence). This CDR3 is built from 12 residues. V was trimmed by 0 bases and J by 6 bases, leaving 8 bases between them. The CDR3 sequence is CAWSVGSHGYTF. In nucleotides, the CDR3 is TGTGCCTGGAGTGTGGGGTCCCATGGCTACACCTTC.

The chain uses TRBV5-4 and TRBJ1-1, with D uncertain. Germline-derived CDR1 and CDR2 are SGHNT and YYREEE (reference sequence). CDR3 length: 16 amino acids. V lost 5 bases, J lost 3 bases, and 20 bases lay in between. This CDR3 is CASSMRWEIRDTEAFF. The CDR3 bases are TGTGCCAGCAGTATGCGGTGGGAAATTCGGGACACTGAAGCTTTCTTT.

The genes are TRBV19 and TRBJ2-7, with D unclear. Germline assignment: CDR1 LNHDA and CDR2 SQIVND (reference sequence). The CDR3 sequence is 16 residues long. V shed 3 bases and J shed 0 bases, with 15 bases lying between them. CDR3 DNA: TGTGCCAGTAGTATCCTCGCGACACAGAGCTCCTACGAGCAGTACTTC. It specifies CASSILATQSSYEQYF.

The sample holds one count of this clone. The chain carries TRBV10-3 and TRBJ2-1; TRBD1 is a possible D gene (6 bases). The CDR3 is 13 residues long. Germline CDR1 is ENHRY and CDR2 is SYGVKD. V gave up 4 bases and J gave up 10 bases, with 14 bases separating them. In DNA form, the CDR3 reads TGTGCCATCAGTGGACAGGATGTAGGGGAGCAGTTCTTC. This encodes CAISGQDVGEQFF.